This TCR beta chain was identified during a study of T cell responses to AZD1222 COVID-19 vaccine. Study findings and constraints: Baseline serostatus was positive in only six AZD1222 recipients. Donors were largely white British and mainly female; clonal diversity was possibly underestimated.

This clone was detected only once. Its antigen is not identified. Sequencing used immunoSEQ multiplex PCR; TCRdb keeps in-frame clones, though not all of them. The profile covers under 200,000 clones, with approximately 90% appearing a single time and about 4.5% taken by the ten largest. V lost 1 base and J lost 4, with 10 bases in between. The germline gives CDR1 MNHNS, CDR2 SASEGT. The CDR3 is 14 amino acids. The source of this sequence is an adult in good health. The sample here was peripheral blood, taken on day 0 of MenACWY control vaccination. This chain links TRBV6-1 with TRBJ1-2; D remains ambiguous. The CDR3 sequence is CASSEDNSIYGYTF. CDR3 in DNA: TGTGCCAGCAGTGAAGACAACAGCATCTATGGCTACACCTTC.